This T cell receptor (beta chain) was sequenced for a study of blood T cell repertoires in COVID-19. At the level of the study: COVID-19 samples collected from the United States, Italy and Spain covered acute and convalescent phases. PBMCs, B-cell-depleted T cells, or T cells were the source of the cDNA or gDNA that made up the material.

From germline, CDR1 is SGHAT and CDR2 FQNNGV. The CDR3 totals 14 residues. V lost 4 bases and J lost 6; bases outside the gene matches: 6. Per the original data handling: Reference gene primer amplification gave estimated nucleated cell counts. The method was immunoSEQ multiplex PCR; TCRdb's version includes in-frame clones alone and lacks a portion of them. The D gene and trimming were derived from the DNA, and the V and J assignments and clone size from that table. This sample has roughly 450,000 clones, with around 90% found just once. The study assigned cohorts using participant-reported clinical history.

The V gene is TRBV11-2, the J gene TRBJ1-2; 9 positions agree with TRBD1. Material for sequencing was PBMCs or T cells enriched from blood (not recorded which). The clonotype was recovered from a man aged 18 to 29 who had recovered from COVID-19. The CDR3 here is CASSYRDRAHGYTF. CDR3 nucleotides: TGTGCCAGCAGCTACCGGGACAGGGCCCATGGCTACACCTTC.